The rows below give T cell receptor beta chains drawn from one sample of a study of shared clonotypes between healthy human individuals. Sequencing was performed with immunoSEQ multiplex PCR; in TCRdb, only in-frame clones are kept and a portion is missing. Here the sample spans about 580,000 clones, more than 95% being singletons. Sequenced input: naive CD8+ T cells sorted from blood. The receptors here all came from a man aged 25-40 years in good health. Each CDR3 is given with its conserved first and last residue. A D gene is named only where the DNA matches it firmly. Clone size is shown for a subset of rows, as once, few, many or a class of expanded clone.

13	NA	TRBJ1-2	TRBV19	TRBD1	CASSYRTGAGYTF	TGTGCCAGTAGCTACCGGACAGGAGCTGGCTACACCTTC
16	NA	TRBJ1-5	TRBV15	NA	CATSRPERYSNQPQHF	TGTGCCACCAGCAGGCCCGAAAGGTATAGCAATCAGCCCCAGCATTTT
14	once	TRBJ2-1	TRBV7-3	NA	CASSHEDSYNEQFF	TGTGCCAGCAGCCACGAGGACTCCTACAATGAGCAGTTCTTC
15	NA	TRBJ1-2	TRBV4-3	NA	CASSLNRGGLYGYTF	TGCGCCAGCAGCCTCAATAGGGGGGGGCTGTATGGCTACACCTTC
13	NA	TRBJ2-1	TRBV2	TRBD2	CASGGGSRYEQFF	TGTGCCAGCGGGGGGGGTTCGAGGTATGAGCAGTTCTTC
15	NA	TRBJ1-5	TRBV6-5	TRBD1	CASSRGTEGNQPQHF	TGTGCCAGCAGCCGAGGGACAGAAGGCAATCAGCCCCAGCATTTT
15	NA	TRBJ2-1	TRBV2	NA	CACRQGRNSYNEQFF	TGTGCCTGTCGGCAAGGGCGGAACTCCTACAATGAGCAGTTCTTC
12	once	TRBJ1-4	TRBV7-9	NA	CASSLRDEKLFF	TGTGCCAGCAGCCTCCGGGATGAAAAACTGTTTTTT
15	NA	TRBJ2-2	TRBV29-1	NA	CSVDTGTLNTGELFF	TGCAGCGTTGATACGGGGACCTTGAACACCGGGGAGCTGTTTTTT
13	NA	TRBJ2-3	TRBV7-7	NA	CASSLDNTDTQYF	TGTGCCAGCAGCTTAGACAACACAGATACGCAGTATTTT
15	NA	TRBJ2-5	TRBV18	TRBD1	CASSPWDRGEETQYF	TGTGCCAGCTCACCTTGGGACAGGGGTGAAGAGACCCAGTACTTC
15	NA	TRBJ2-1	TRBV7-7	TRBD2	CAIRWGLAGDNEQFF	TGTGCTATCAGGTGGGGACTAGCGGGAGACAATGAGCAGTTCTTC
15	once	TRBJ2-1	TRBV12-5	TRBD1	CASGLAGQGYNEQFF	TGTGCTAGTGGTTTGGCGGGACAGGGGTATAATGAGCAGTTCTTC
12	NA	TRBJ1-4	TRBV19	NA	CASSFSGTFLFF	TGTGCCAGTAGTTTCTCCGGGACGTTTCTGTTTTTT
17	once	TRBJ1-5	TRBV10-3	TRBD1	CAISDIPGQGAGQPQHF	TGTGCCATCAGTGATATCCCGGGGCAGGGGGCCGGTCAGCCCCAGCATTTT
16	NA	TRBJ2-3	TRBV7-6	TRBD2	CASSLKGLAGTDTQYF	TGTGCCAGCAGCTTAAAAGGACTAGCGGGCACAGATACGCAGTATTTT
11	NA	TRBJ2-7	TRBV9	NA	CASSVEGEQYF	TGTGCCAGCAGCGTAGAGGGAGAGCAGTACTTC
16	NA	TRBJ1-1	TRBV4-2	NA	CASSLNPTGLNTEAFF	TGTGCCAGCAGCCTTAATCCCACAGGGCTGAACACTGAAGCTTTCTTT
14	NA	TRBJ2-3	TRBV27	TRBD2	CASGVLAGGDTQYF	TGTGCCAGTGGAGTACTAGCGGGAGGAGATACGCAGTATTTT
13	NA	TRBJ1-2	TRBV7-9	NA	CASRQTTSSSYTF	TGTGCCAGCAGGCAGACCACGTCAAGCAGCTACACCTTC
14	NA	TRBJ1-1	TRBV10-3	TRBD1	CATNAGQGWTEAFF	TGTGCCACGAACGCGGGACAGGGGTGGACTGAAGCTTTCTTT
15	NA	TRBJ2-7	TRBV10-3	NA	CAINGEDQGTYEQYF	TGTGCCATCAATGGAGAAGACCAGGGAACCTACGAGCAGTACTTC
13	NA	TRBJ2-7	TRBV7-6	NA	CASQTMGEYEQYF	TGTGCCAGCCAAACCATGGGAGAATACGAGCAGTACTTC
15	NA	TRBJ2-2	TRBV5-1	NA	CASSFRDPNTGELFF	TGCGCCAGCAGCTTTCGTGACCCGAACACCGGGGAGCTGTTTTTT
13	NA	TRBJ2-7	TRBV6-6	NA	CASSYSDRPEQYF	TGTGCCAGCAGTTACTCCGACCGTCCCGAGCAGTACTTC
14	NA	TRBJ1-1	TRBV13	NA	CASSLEERDAEAFF	TGTGCCAGCAGCTTAGAGGAACGGGACGCTGAAGCTTTCTTT
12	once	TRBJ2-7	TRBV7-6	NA	CASRSTAYEQYF	TGTGCCAGCCGTTCAACAGCCTACGAGCAGTACTTC
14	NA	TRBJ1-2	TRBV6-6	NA	CASSFFNRVNGYTF	TGTGCCAGCAGTTTTTTTAACCGAGTGAATGGCTACACCTTC
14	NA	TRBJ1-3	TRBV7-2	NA	CASSYTGGGNTIYF	TGTGCCAGCAGCTACACCGGAGGAGGAAACACCATATATTTT
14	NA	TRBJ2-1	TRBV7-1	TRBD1	CASSLSTGGVEQFF	TGTGCCAGCAGCTTAAGCACAGGGGGCGTTGAGCAGTTCTTC
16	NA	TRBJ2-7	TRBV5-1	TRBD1	CASSSTRDRGSYEQYF	TGCGCCAGCAGTTCAACTCGGGACAGGGGCTCCTACGAGCAGTACTTC
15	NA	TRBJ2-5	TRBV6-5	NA	CASSYVAGDSETQYF	TGTGCCAGCAGTTACGTGGCCGGGGATTCAGAGACCCAGTACTTC
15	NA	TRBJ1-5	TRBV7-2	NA	CASSLAGGRNQPQHF	TGTGCCAGCAGCTTAGCCGGAGGCCGCAATCAGCCCCAGCATTTT
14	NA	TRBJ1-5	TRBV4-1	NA	CASSPSVDNQPQHF	TGCGCCAGCAGCCCCTCGGTTGACAATCAGCCCCAGCATTTT
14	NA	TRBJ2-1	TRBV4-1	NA	CASSQVGSRDEQFF	TGCGCCAGCAGCCAAGTAGGTAGCCGGGATGAGCAGTTCTTC
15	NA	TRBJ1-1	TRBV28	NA	CASSAFLGQSTEAFF	TGTGCCAGCAGTGCTTTTTTGGGTCAGAGCACTGAAGCTTTCTTT
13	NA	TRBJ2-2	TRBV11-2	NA	CASSLDTIGELFF	TGTGCCAGCAGCTTAGATACGATCGGGGAGCTGTTTTTT
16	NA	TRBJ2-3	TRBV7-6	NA	CASSLASGRLTDTQYF	TGTGCCAGCAGCTTAGCATCGGGCAGGCTCACAGATACGCAGTATTTT
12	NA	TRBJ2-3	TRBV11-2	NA	CASSSTSPTQYF	TGTGCCAGCAGCTCGACTAGTCCTACGCAGTATTTT
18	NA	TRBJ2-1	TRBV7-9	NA	CASSWDRGSSGAYNEQFF	TGTGCCAGCAGCTGGGACAGAGGGTCGAGCGGGGCTTACAATGAGCAGTTCTTC
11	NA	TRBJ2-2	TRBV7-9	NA	CASRITGELFF	TGTGCCAGCAGAATAACCGGGGAGCTGTTTTTT
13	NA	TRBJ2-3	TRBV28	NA	CASSLDFTDTQYF	TGTGCCAGCAGTCTGGACTTCACAGATACGCAGTATTTT
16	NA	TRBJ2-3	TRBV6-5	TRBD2	CASSYSTSVGTDTQYF	TGTGCCAGCAGTTACTCGACTAGCGTTGGCACAGATACGCAGTATTTT
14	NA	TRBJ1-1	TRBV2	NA	CASSETGENTEAFF	TGTGCCAGCAGTGAGACAGGTGAGAACACTGAAGCTTTCTTT
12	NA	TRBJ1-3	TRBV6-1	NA	CASLGWENTIYF	TGTGCCAGCCTCGGGTGGGAAAACACCATATATTTT
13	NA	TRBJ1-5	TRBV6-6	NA	CASGSYSNQPQHF	TGTGCCAGCGGGTCGTATAGCAATCAGCCCCAGCATTTT
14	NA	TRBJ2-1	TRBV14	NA	CASTRAGVWGEQFF	TGTGCCAGCACCCGGGCGGGCGTGTGGGGTGAGCAGTTCTTC
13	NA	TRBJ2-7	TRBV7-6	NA	CASSLVSSGEQYF	TGTGCCAGCAGCTTAGTATCGTCGGGGGAGCAGTACTTC
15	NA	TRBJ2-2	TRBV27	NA	CASSLGHLNTGELFF	TGTGCCAGCAGTCTGGGACACTTGAACACCGGGGAGCTGTTTTTT
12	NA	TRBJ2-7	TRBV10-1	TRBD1	CASSGTGYEQYF	TGCGCCAGTAGTGGGACAGGCTACGAGCAGTACTTC
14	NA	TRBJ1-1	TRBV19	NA	CASSIARGDTEAFF	TGTGCCAGTAGTATTGCGAGGGGGGACACTGAAGCTTTCTTT
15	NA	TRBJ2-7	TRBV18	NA	CASSHADDSSYEQYF	TGTGCCAGCTCACATGCAGACGACAGTTCCTACGAGCAGTACTTC
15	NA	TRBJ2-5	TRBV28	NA	CATIPGLQVGETQYF	TGTGCCACCATCCCCGGATTACAGGTCGGAGAGACCCAGTACTTC
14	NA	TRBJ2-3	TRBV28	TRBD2	CASLTGGSTDTQYF	TGTGCCAGCCTAACGGGGGGAAGCACAGATACGCAGTATTTT
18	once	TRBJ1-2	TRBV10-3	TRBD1	CAIREIRDRGRLGHGYTF	TGTGCCATCAGGGAGATCCGGGACAGGGGGCGCCTAGGACATGGCTACACCTTC
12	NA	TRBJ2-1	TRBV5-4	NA	CASSPSDSEQFF	TGTGCCAGCAGCCCTAGCGACTCTGAGCAGTTCTTC
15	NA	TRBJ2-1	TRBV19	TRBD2	CASSSGGSRYNEQFF	TGTGCCAGTAGTAGTGGCGGGAGTCGGTACAATGAGCAGTTCTTC
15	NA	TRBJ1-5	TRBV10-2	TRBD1	CASRKGTGGNQPQHF	TGCGCCAGCCGAAAAGGGACAGGAGGCAATCAGCCCCAGCATTTT